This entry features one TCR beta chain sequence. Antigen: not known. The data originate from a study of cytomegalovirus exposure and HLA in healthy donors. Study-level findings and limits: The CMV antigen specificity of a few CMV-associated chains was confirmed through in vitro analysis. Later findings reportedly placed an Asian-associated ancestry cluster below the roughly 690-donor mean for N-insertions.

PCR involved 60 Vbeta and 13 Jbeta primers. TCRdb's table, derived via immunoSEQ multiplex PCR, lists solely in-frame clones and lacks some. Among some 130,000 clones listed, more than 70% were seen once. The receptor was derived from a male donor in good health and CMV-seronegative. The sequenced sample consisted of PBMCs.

This CDR3 reads CASSPLTGPNYNEQFF. As DNA, the CDR3 is TGTGCCAGCTCACCTCTTACAGGGCCCAATTACAATGAGCAGTTCTTC. The V gene is TRBV18, the J gene TRBJ2-1, with D possibly matching TRBD1 (6 bases). The CDR3 is 16 amino acids. CDR1 and CDR2 from the germline V gene are KGHSH and LQKENI. V was shortened by 3 bases and J by 4 bases, with 16 bases between the two germline ends.